This T cell receptor (beta chain) was recovered during a study of human T cells and chemical hapten exposure. This clonotype was observed at least ten times. TCRdb re-derived calls from the RACE reads in MiXCR, one entry per CDR3 protein. The sample lists tens of thousands of distinct CDR3 sequences, 9.8% seen once, with less than 4% in the top ten. Time point here: patch test 1, 2 weeks after DPC sensitization. Regarding treatment: therapeutic diphenylcyclopropenone sensitization with weekly scalp DPC. Germline CDR1 SEHNR, CDR2 FQNEAQ (reference sequence). The CDR3 has 14 residues. With 3 bases removed from V and 3 bases from J, the gap between germline ends came to 8 bases.

The sequence came from a woman aged 40 to 50 with alopecia areata. Some clones in this sample may be carry-over from other donors' samples. The chain links TRBV7-9 to TRBJ2-2; tentative D call: TRBD1 (6 bases). The input for sequencing was whole blood, taken in connection with sensitization to the hapten diphenylcyclopropenone (DPC). This CDR3 reads CASSFGQHTGELFF. For the CDR3, the DNA is TGTGCCAGCAGCTTTGGACAGCACACCGGGGAGCTGTTTTTT.